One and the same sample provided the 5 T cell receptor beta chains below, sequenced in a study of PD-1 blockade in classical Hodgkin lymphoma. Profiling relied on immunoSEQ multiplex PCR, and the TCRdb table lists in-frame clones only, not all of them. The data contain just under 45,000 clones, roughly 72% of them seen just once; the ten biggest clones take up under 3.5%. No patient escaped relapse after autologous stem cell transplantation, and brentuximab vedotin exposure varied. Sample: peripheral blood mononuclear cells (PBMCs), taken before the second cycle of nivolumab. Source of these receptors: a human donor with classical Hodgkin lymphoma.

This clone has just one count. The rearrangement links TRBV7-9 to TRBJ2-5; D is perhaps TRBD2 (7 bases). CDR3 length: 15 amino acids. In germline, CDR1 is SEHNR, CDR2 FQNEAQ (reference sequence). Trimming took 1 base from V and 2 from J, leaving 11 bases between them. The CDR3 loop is CASSLDGGLQETQYF. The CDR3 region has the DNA TGTGCCAGCAGCTTAGACGGGGGGCTTCAAGAGACCCAGTACTTC. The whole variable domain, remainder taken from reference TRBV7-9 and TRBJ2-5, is DTGVSQNPRHKITKRGQNVTFRCDPISEHNRLYWYRQTLGQGPEFLTYFQNEAQLEKSRLLSDRFSAERPKGSFSTLEIQRTEQGDSAMYLCASSLDGGLQETQYFGPGTRLLVL.

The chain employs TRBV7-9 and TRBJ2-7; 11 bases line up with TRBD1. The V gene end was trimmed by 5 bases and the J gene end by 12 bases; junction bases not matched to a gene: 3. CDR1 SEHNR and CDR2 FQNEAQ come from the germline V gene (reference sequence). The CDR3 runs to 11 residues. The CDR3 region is CASSPGQGAYF. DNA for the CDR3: TGTGCCAGCAGCCCTGGACAGGGGGCGTACTTC.

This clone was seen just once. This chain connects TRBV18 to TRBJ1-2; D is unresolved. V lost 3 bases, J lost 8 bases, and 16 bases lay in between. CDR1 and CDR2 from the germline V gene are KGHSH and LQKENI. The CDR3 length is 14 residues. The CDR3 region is CASSPTGQKEGYTF. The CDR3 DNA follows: TGTGCCAGCTCACCTACCGGGCAAAAAGAGGGCTACACCTTC.

The CDR3 reads CASSLNPTGPNGNTIYF. Written as DNA, the CDR3 is TGTGCCAGCAGCCTAAACCCGACAGGGCCGAATGGAAACACCATATATTTT. The rearrangement links TRBV7-2 to TRBJ1-3; 7 bases are shared with TRBD1. CDR3 length equals 17 residues. Trimming removed 5 bases from V and 3 bases from J; junction bases left unmatched: 13. Germline CDR1 SGHTA, CDR2 FQGNSA.

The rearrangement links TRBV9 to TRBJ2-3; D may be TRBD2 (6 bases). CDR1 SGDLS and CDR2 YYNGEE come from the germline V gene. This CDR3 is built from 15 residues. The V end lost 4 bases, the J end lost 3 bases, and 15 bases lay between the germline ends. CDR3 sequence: CASSFRTSWTDTQYF. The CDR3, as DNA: TGTGCCAGCAGCTTCCGAACTAGCTGGACAGATACGCAGTATTTT.